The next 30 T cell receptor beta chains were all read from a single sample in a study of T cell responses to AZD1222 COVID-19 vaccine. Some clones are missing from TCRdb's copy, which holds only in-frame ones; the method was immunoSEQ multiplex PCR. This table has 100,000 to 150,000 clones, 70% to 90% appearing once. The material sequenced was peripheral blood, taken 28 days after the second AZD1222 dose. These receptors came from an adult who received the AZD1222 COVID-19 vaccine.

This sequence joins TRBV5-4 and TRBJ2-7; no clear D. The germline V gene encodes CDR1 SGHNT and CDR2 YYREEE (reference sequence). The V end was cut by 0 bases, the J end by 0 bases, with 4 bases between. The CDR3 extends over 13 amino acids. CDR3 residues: CASSLDNSYEQYF. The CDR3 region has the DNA TGTGCCAGCAGCTTGGACAACTCCTACGAGCAGTACTTC.

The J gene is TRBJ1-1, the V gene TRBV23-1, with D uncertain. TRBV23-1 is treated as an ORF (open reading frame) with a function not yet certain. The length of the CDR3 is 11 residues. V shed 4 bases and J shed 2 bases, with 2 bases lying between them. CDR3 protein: CASSRNTEAFF. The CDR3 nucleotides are TGCGCCAGCAGTCGTAACACTGAAGCTTTCTTT.

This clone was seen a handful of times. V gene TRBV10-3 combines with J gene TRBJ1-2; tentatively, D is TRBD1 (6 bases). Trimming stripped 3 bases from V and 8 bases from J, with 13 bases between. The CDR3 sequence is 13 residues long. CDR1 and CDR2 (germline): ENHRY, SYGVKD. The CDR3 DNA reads TGTGCCATCAGTGACAGAACAGGGAACGGCTACACCTTC. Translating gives CAISDRTGNGYTF.

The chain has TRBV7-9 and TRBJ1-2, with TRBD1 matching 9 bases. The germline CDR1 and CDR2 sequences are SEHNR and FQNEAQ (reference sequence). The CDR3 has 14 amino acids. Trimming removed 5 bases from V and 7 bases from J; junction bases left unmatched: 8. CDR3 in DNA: TGTGCCAGCAGCCCCAGACAGGGGGAGAGTGGCTACACCTTC. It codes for CASSPRQGESGYTF.

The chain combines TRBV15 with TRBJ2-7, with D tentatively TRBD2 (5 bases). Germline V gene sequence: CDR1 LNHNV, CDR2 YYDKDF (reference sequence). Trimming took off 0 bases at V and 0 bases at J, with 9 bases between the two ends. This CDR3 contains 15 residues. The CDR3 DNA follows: TGTGCCACCAGCAGAGATCTAGGGAGCTCCTACGAGCAGTACTTC. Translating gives CATSRDLGSSYEQYF. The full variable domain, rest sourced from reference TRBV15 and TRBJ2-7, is DAMVIQNPRYQVTQFGKPVTLSCSQTLNHNVMYWYQQKSSQAPKLLFHYYDKDFNNEADTPDNFQSRRPNTSFCFLDIRSPGLGDTAMYLCATSRDLGSSYEQYFGPGTRLTVT.

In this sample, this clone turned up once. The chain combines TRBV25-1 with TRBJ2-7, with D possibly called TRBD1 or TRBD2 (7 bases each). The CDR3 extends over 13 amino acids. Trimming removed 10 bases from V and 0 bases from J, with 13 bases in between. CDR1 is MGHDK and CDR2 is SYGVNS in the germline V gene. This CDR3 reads CATRGGGSYEQYF. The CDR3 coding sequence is TGTGCCACCAGGGGGGGCGGCTCCTACGAGCAGTACTTC.

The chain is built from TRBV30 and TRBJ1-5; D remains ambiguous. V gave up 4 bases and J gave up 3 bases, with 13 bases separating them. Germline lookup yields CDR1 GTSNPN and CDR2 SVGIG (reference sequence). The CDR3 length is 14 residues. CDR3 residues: CAWTLSGFNQPQHF. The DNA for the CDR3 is TGTGCCTGGACCCTGTCGGGCTTCAATCAGCCCCAGCATTTT.

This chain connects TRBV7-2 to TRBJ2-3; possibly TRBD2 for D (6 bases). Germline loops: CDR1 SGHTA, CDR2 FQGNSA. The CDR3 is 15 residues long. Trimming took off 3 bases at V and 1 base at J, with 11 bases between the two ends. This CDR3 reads CASSFMQRGTDTQYF. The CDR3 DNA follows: TGTGCCAGCAGCTTTATGCAGCGGGGCACAGATACGCAGTATTTT.

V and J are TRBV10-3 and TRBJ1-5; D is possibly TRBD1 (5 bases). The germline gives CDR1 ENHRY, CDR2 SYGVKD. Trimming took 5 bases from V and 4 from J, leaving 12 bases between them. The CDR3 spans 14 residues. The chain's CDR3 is CAISSGVSNQPQHF. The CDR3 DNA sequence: TGTGCCATCAGTTCGGGGGTCTCGAATCAGCCCCAGCATTTT.

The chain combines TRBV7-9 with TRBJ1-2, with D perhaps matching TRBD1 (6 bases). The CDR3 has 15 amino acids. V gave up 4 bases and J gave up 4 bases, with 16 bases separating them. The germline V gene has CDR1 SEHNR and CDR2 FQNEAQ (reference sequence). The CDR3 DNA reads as TGTGCCAGCAGCTCGAGGGGTGAGGGGGTCTATGGCTACACCTTC. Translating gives CASSSRGEGVYGYTF.

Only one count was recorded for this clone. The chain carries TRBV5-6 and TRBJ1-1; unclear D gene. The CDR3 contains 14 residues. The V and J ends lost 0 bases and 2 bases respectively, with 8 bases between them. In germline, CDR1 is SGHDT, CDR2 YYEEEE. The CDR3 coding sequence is TGTGCCAGCAGCTTGGTTCAGCCCAACACTGAAGCTTTCTTT. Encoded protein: CASSLVQPNTEAFF.

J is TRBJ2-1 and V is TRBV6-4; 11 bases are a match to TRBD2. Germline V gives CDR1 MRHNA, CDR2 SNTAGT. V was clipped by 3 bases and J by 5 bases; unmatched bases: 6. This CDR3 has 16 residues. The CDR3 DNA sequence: TGTGCCAGCAGTGAATCGGGACTAGCGGACGACAATGAGCAGTTCTTC. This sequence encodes CASSESGLADDNEQFF.

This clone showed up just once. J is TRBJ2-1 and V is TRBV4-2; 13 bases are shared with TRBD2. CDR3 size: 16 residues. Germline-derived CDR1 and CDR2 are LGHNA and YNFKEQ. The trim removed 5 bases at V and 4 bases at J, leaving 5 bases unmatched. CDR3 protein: CASSDLTSGGYNEQFF. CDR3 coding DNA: TGTGCCAGCAGCGATTTGACTAGCGGGGGGTACAATGAGCAGTTCTTC.

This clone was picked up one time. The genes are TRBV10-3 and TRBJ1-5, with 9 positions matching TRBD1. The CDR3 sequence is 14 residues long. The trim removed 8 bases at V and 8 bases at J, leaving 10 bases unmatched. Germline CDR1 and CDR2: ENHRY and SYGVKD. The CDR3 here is CAIQQRQGEEPQHF. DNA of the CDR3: TGTGCCATCCAACAACGACAGGGGGAAGAGCCCCAGCATTTT.

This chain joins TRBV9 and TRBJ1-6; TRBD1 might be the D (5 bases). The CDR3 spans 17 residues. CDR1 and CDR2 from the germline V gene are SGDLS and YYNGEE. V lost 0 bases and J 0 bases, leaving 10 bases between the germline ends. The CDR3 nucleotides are TGTGCCAGCAGCGTAGGTGGGGGGACCTCCTATAATTCACCCCTCCACTTT. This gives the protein CASSVGGGTSYNSPLHF.

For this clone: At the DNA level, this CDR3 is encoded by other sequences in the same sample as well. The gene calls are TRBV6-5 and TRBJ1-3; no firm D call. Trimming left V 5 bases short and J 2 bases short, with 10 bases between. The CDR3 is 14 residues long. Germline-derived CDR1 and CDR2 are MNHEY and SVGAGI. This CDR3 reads CASSRTGTGNTIYF. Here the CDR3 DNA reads TGTGCCAGCAGTCGGACTGGGACTGGAAACACCATATATTTT.

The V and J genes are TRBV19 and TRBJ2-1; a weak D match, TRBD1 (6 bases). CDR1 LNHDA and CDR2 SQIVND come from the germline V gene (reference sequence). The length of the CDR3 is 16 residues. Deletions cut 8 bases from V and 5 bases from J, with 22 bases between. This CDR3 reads CASRSPPGDPNNEQFF. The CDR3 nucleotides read TGTGCCAGTCGATCACCTCCAGGGGATCCAAACAATGAGCAGTTCTTC.

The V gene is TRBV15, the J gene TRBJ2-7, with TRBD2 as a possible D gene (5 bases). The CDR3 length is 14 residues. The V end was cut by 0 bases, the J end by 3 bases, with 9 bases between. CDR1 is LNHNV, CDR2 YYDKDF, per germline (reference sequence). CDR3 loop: CATSRDPGSYEQYF. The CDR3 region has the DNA TGTGCCACCAGCAGAGATCCGGGGAGCTACGAGCAGTACTTC.

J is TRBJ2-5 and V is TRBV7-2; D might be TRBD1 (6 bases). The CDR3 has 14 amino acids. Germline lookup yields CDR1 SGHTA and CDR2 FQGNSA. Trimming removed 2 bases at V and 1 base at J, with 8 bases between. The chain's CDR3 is CASSLQGLQETQYF. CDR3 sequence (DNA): TGTGCCAGCAGCTTACAGGGGCTCCAAGAGACCCAGTACTTC.

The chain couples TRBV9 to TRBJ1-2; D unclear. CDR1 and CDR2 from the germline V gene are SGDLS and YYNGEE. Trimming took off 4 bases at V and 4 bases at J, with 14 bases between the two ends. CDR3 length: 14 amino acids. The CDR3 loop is CASSNPQLFYGYTF. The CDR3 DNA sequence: TGTGCCAGCAGCAACCCCCAGCTGTTCTATGGCTACACCTTC.

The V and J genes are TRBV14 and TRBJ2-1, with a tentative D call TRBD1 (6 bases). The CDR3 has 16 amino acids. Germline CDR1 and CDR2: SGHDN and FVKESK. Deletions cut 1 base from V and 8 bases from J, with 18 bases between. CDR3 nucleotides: TGTGCCAGCAGCCAAGTAGGGGGTAGTTCCTTCGATGAGCAGTTCTTC. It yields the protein CASSQVGGSSFDEQFF. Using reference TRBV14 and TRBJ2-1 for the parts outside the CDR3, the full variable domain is EAGVTQFPSHSVIEKGQTVTLRCDPISGHDNLYWYRRVMGKEIKFLLHFVKESKQDESGMPNNRFLAERTGGTYSTLKVQPAELEDSGVYFCASSQVGGSSFDEQFFGPGTRLTVL.

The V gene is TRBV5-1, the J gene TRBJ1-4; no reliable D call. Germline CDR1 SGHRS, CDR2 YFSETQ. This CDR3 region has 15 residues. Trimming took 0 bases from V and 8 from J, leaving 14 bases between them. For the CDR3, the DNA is TGCGCCAGCAGCTTGGCCGGGGAACGATGGGAAAAACTGTTTTTT. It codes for CASSLAGERWEKLFF.

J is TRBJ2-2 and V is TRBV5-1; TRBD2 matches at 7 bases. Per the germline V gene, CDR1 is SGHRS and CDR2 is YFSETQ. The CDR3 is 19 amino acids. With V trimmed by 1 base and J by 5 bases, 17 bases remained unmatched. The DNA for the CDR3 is TGCGCCAGCAGCTTGACTGGGGCCCTACTAGCGAAAGAGACCGGGGAGCTGTTTTTT. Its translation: CASSLTGALLAKETGELFF. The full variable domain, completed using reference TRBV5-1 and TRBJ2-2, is KAGVTQTPRYLIKTRGQQVTLSCSPISGHRSVSWYQQTPGQGLQFLFEYFSETQRNKGNFPGRFSGRQFSNSRSEMNVSTLELGDSALYLCASSLTGALLAKETGELFFGEGSRLTVL.

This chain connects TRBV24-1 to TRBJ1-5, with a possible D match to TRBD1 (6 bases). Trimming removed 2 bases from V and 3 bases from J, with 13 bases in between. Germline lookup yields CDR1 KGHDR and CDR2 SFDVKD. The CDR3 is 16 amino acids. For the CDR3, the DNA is TGTGCCACCAGTGATTCCGGGACATCTTACAATCAGCCCCAGCATTTT. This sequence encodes CATSDSGTSYNQPQHF.

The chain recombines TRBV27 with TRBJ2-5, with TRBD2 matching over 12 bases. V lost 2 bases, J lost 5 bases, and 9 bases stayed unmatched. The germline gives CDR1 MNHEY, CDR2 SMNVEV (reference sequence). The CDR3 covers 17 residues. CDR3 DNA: TGTGCCAGCAGTTTAGGGCTAGCGGGGGGGCCGGGGGAGACCCAGTACTTC. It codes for CASSLGLAGGPGETQYF.

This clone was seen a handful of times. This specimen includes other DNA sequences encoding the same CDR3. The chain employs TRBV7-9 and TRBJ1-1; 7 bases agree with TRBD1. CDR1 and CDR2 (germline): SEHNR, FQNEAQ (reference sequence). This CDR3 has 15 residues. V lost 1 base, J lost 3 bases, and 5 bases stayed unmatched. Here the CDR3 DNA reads TGTGCCAGCAGCTTAGTAGGGGGCTGGGACACTGAAGCTTTCTTT. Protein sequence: CASSLVGGWDTEAFF.

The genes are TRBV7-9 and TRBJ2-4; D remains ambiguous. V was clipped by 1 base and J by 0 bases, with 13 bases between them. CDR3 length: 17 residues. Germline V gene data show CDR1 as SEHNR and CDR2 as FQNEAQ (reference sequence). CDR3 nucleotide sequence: TGTGCCAGCAGCTTAGGGGGATTCGGCCTAGCCAAAAACATTCAGTACTTC. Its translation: CASSLGGFGLAKNIQYF.

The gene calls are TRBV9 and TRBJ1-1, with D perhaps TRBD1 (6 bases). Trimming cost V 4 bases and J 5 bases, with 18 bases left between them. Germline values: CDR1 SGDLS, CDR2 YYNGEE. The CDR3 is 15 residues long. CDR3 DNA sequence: TGTGCCAGCAGCCCTCTAGGGGGGGCTGGGACTGAAGCTTTCTTT. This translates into CASSPLGGAGTEAFF.

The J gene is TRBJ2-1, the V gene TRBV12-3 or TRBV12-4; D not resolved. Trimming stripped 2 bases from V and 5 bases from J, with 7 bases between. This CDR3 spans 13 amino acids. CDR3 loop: CASSLNRDNEQFF. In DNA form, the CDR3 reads TGTGCCAGCAGTTTAAATCGAGACAATGAGCAGTTCTTC.

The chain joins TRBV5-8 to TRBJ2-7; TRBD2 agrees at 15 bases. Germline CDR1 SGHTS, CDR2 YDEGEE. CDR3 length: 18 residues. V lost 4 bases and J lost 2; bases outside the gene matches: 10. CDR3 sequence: CASSALGLAGGIPYEQYF. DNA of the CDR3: TGTGCCAGCAGCGCCCTCGGACTAGCGGGAGGGATCCCCTACGAGCAGTACTTC.